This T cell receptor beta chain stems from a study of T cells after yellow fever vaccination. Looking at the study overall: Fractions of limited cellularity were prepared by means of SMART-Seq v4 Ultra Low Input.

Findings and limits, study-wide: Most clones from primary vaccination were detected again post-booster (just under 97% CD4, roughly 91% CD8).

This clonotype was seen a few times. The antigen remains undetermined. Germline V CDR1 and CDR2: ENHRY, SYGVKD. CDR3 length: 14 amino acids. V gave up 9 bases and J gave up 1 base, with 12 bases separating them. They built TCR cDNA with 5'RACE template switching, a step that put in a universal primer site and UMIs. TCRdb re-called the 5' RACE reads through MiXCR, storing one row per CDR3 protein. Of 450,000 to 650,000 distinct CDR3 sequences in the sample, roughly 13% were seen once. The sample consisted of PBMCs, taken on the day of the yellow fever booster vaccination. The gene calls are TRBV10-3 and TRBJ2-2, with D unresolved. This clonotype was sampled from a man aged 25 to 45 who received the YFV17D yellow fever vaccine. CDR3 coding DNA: TGTGCCATGAGAACAGAAGAGAACACCGGGGAGCTGTTTTTT. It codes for CAMRTEENTGELFF.